The 25 T cell receptor beta chains below were found in one sample sequenced in a study of cytomegalovirus exposure and HLA in healthy donors. The PCR used 60 Vbeta and 13 Jbeta primers. The assay was immunoSEQ multiplex PCR, and TCRdb's table has in-frame clones only and misses some. The table records 200,000 or so clones, about 81% of them present only once. The sample taken for sequencing was PBMCs. The origin of the receptors is a young woman in good health and CMV-seropositive.

This chain joins TRBV9 and TRBJ2-1; possible D gene TRBD1, 6 bases. V lost 2 bases, J lost 6 bases, and 21 bases lay in between. The germline V gene encodes CDR1 SGDLS and CDR2 YYNGEE. The CDR3 totals 17 residues. The CDR3 here is CASSVGASRGGFNEQFF. The CDR3 bases are TGTGCCAGCAGCGTGGGGGCAAGCCGGGGCGGATTCAATGAGCAGTTCTTC.

This clone was recorded once. The rearrangement uses TRBV5-4 and TRBJ1-4, with D unresolved. CDR1 is SGHNT and CDR2 is YYREEE in the germline V gene (reference sequence). The CDR3 covers 13 residues. Trimming stripped 2 bases from V and 4 bases from J, with 6 bases between. CDR3 loop: CASSFSSNEKLFF. The CDR3 coding sequence is TGTGCCAGCAGCTTCTCCAGTAATGAAAAACTGTTTTTT.

The V call is TRBV7-9, the J call TRBJ2-3; 10 nucleotides match TRBD1. The CDR3 has 17 residues. With 6 bases clipped from V and 3 bases from J, the junction kept 12 bases outside the gene matches. Germline V lookup: CDR1 SEHNR, CDR2 FQNEAQ (reference sequence). CDR3 in DNA: TGTGCCAGCAGAAGTCCCAGGGACAGGGGTCAGACAGATACGCAGTATTTT. Protein: CASRSPRDRGQTDTQYF. The full variable domain, its missing parts supplied by reference TRBV7-9 and TRBJ2-3, is DTGVSQNPRHKITKRGQNVTFRCDPISEHNRLYWYRQTLGQGPEFLTYFQNEAQLEKSRLLSDRFSAERPKGSFSTLEIQRTEQGDSAMYLCASRSPRDRGQTDTQYFGPGTRLTVL.

The CDR3 loop reads CASARRNSNQPQHF. CDR3 coding DNA: TGTGCCAGCGCCAGGCGTAATAGCAATCAGCCCCAGCATTTT. The chain has TRBV2 and TRBJ1-5; unclear D gene. V gave up 8 bases and J gave up 0 bases, with 11 bases separating them. This CDR3 has 14 residues. Germline V gives CDR1 SNHLY, CDR2 FYNNEI.

With regard to this clone: An end of the junction differs from the germline gene, which may be a read error. This chain joins TRBV30 and TRBJ2-4; D may be TRBD1 (5 bases). This CDR3 comprises 14 residues. CDR1 is GTSNPN, CDR2 SVGIG, per germline (reference sequence). Here the CDR3 reads CAWRQGAGQNSQYF. Written as DNA, the CDR3 is TGTGCCTGGAGGCAGGGTGCAGGCCAAAACAGTCAGTACTTC.

The CDR3 region has the DNA TGTGCCAGCTCACCGTCGGGGGGAGCCTCTGGGGCTTTCTTT. Encoded protein: CASSPSGGASGAFF. The chain is built from TRBV18 and TRBJ1-1, with D possibly TRBD1 on 5 matching bases. Deletions cut 3 bases from V and 11 bases from J, with 19 bases between. The CDR3 is made up of 14 amino acids. Germline V CDR1 and CDR2: KGHSH, LQKENI.

The chain uses TRBV5-4 and TRBJ1-6, with 9 bases fitting TRBD1. The CDR3 spans 15 residues. With V trimmed by 4 bases and J by 9 bases, 8 bases remained unmatched. Germline CDR1 SGHNT, CDR2 YYREEE (reference sequence). The CDR3 DNA sequence: TGTGCCAGCAGCCCGTCCGGGACAGGGAGTTCACCCCTCCACTTT. This translates into CASSPSGTGSSPLHF.

This CDR3 reads CASSPLAGGPYNEQFF. The CDR3 region has the DNA TGTGCCAGCAGCCCGCTAGCGGGGGGGCCCTACAATGAGCAGTTCTTC. The chain has TRBV9 and TRBJ2-1; TRBD2 agrees at 12 bases. CDR1 is SGDLS and CDR2 is YYNGEE in the germline V gene. CDR3 size: 16 residues. V trimming: 4 bases; J trimming: 2 bases; junction bases outside the gene matches: 4.

The rearrangement links TRBV15 to TRBJ2-2; D unclear. CDR3 length: 14 residues. From germline, CDR1 is LNHNV and CDR2 YYDKDF (reference sequence). V dropped 0 bases and J dropped 6 bases, with 8 bases sitting between them. The CDR3, as DNA: TGTGCCACCAGCAGAGAGGGCAGGCCCGGGGAGCTGTTTTTT. Translation gives CATSREGRPGELFF.

V gene TRBV10-3 combines with J gene TRBJ2-2, with D possibly being TRBD2 (5 bases). The CDR3 runs 14 residues. The germline V and J ends were trimmed by 8 bases and 1 base, with 11 bases remaining between them. The V gene's germline CDR1 is ENHRY and CDR2 SYGVKD. The DNA for the CDR3 is TGTGCCATCGAGGGCCAGCAGAACACCGGGGAGCTGTTTTTT. Its protein is CAIEGQQNTGELFF.

This rearrangement joins TRBV6-5 to TRBJ2-1; perhaps TRBD1 as D (6 bases). Trimming cost V 0 bases and J 3 bases, with 9 bases left between them. There are 15 residues in the CDR3. Germline V gene lookup returns CDR1 MNHEY and CDR2 SVGAGI. The CDR3 is CASSYSQGLYNEQFF. In DNA form, the CDR3 reads TGTGCCAGCAGTTACTCACAGGGCCTCTACAATGAGCAGTTCTTC.

There are a few counts of this clone. The V and J genes are TRBV6-6 and TRBJ2-7, with 12 bases fitting TRBD2. The CDR3 spans 16 residues. With 4 bases clipped from V and 7 bases from J, the junction kept 11 bases outside the gene matches. CDR1 and CDR2 from the germline V gene are MNHNY and SVGAGI (reference sequence). CDR3 region: CASSSPGLAGVWEQYF. The CDR3 bases are TGTGCCAGCAGTTCCCCGGGACTAGCGGGTGTGTGGGAGCAGTACTTC.

The chain links TRBV2 to TRBJ1-4, with a weak D call TRBD1 (6 bases). The CDR3 runs to 14 residues. Trimming shortened V by 5 bases and J by 10 bases, and 17 bases separated the two germline ends. Germline loops: CDR1 SNHLY, CDR2 FYNNEI. The CDR3 nucleotides are TGTGCCAGCAGTCTCGGGACAAGCGAAAGAAAACTGTTTTTT. Amino acids: CASSLGTSERKLFF.

The rearrangement joins TRBV6-6 to TRBJ2-2; 8 nucleotides line up with TRBD1. J was trimmed by 6 bases and V by 6 bases; bases with no gene match: 3. Germline V gives CDR1 MNHNY, CDR2 SVGAGI (reference sequence). This CDR3 spans 13 amino acids. CDR3 sequence reads: CASSPRGPGELFF. The DNA for the CDR3 is TGTGCCAGCAGCCCCAGGGGGCCCGGGGAGCTGTTTTTT.

V usage is TRBV21-1 and J usage is TRBJ1-2. TRBV21-1 is assigned pseudogene status. This CDR3 has 15 residues. This CDR3 is CASSRSRVGGYGYTF. Written as DNA, the CDR3 is TGTGCCAGCAGCAGGTCCCGCGTAGGCGGCTATGGCTACACCTTC.

This clone has only one observation. The chain combines TRBV4-3 with TRBJ1-1, with D uncertain. CDR1 is LGHNA and CDR2 is YSLEER in the germline V gene. The CDR3 sequence is 13 residues long. The V end was cut by 3 bases, the J end by 8 bases, with 13 bases between. The CDR3 sequence is CASSHGWRREAFF. The CDR3 coding sequence is TGCGCCAGCAGCCACGGATGGAGGCGAGAAGCTTTCTTT.

This chain connects TRBV6-5 to TRBJ1-1; D gene ambiguous. Germline-derived CDR1 and CDR2 are MNHEY and SVGAGI. V was shortened by 5 bases and J by 4 bases, with 5 bases between the two germline ends. The CDR3 has 11 amino acids. The CDR3 nucleotides read TGTGCCAGCAGTGGCGGCACTGAAGCTTTCTTT. It is translated as CASSGGTEAFF.

The chain uses TRBV5-4 and TRBJ2-1; 11 nucleotides agree with TRBD2. V dropped 4 bases and J dropped 9; count of bases not matched to a gene: 12. CDR1 and CDR2 from the germline V gene are SGHNT and YYREEE (reference sequence). There are 16 residues in the CDR3. CDR3 nucleotide sequence: TGTGCCAGCAGCGCGTTACTAGCGGGGGCCTTCGCTGAGCAGTTCTTC. Residues: CASSALLAGAFAEQFF.

The genes are TRBV2 and TRBJ1-2; D possibly corresponds to TRBD1 (5 bases). V gave up 5 bases and J gave up 5 bases, with 15 bases separating them. This CDR3 has 14 amino acids. CDR1 and CDR2 (germline): SNHLY, FYNNEI. The CDR3 DNA sequence: TGTGCCAGCAGTCGACAGCTACAATGGTATGGCTACACCTTC. As protein: CASSRQLQWYGYTF.

V is TRBV27 and J is TRBJ2-1; 10 nucleotides agree with TRBD2. The trim removed 5 bases at V and 5 bases at J, leaving 15 bases unmatched. The CDR3 runs 18 residues. CDR1 is MNHEY and CDR2 is SMNVEV in the germline V gene (reference sequence). The CDR3 protein is CASSLGGLAEGPHNEQFF. The CDR3 DNA reads as TGTGCCAGCAGTCTGGGCGGACTAGCGGAGGGCCCCCACAATGAGCAGTTCTTC.

The CDR3 region has the DNA TGTGCCAGTAGTCCCCGGAGGAACAGGGGAGAGACCCAGTACTTC. This codes for CASSPRRNRGETQYF. This chain links TRBV19 with TRBJ2-5; 7 bases align to TRBD1. Unmatched junction bases numbered 10, after V lost 5 bases and J lost 4 bases. CDR1 and CDR2 from the germline V gene are LNHDA and SQIVND (reference sequence). CDR3 length: 15 amino acids.

About this clone: One end of the junction does not line up with germline, which may come from a read error. The sample carries other DNA sequences with the same CDR3. The rearrangement uses TRBV4-1 and TRBJ1-1, with 10 bases fitting TRBD1. The germline CDR1 and CDR2 sequences are MGHRA and YSYEKL. This CDR3 is built from 15 residues. CDR3 sequence: CASSQPGQGSTEAFF. CDR3 bases: TGCGCCAGCAGCCAGCCGGGACAGGGGAGCACTGAGGCTTTCTTT.

This clone has more than one count but fewer than ten. The V gene is TRBV7-9, the J gene TRBJ2-3, with D maybe TRBD1 (5 bases). CDR1 is SEHNR, CDR2 FQNEAQ, per germline (reference sequence). V was clipped by 8 bases and J by 6 bases, with 12 bases between them. This CDR3 comprises 12 residues. CDR3 residues: CASRRGADTQYF. CDR3 in DNA: TGTGCCAGCCGGCGTGGGGCGGATACGCAGTATTTT.

This clone was counted once. The V and J genes are TRBV7-3 and TRBJ2-5; 9 bases match TRBD2. J lost 5 bases, V lost 5 bases, and 12 bases had no gene match. The CDR3 spans 16 residues. Germline CDR1 reads SGHTA; CDR2 reads FQGTGA. CDR3 DNA sequence: TGTGCCAGCAGCATTAGCGGGGGCCCCGGGGGGGAGACCCAGTACTTC. Its translation: CASSISGGPGGETQYF.

Only one count was recorded for this clone. This rearrangement joins TRBV9 to TRBJ1-6; a possible D gene is TRBD1 (6 bases). The CDR3 consists of 16 residues. V dropped 3 bases and J dropped 7 bases, with 17 bases sitting between them. Germline V gene sequence: CDR1 SGDLS, CDR2 YYNGEE. The CDR3 here is CASSGSFGQTNSPLHF. Here the CDR3 DNA reads TGTGCCAGCAGCGGATCCTTCGGACAGACGAATTCACCCCTCCACTTT.